The 30 T cell receptor beta chains listed next were all sequenced from one sample in a study of blood T cell repertoires in COVID-19. Produced via immunoSEQ multiplex PCR; TCRdb's table is partial and in-frame only. The table shows 220,000 or so clones, with about four fifths occurring only once. The sequencing sample was made of peripheral blood. Source of these receptors: a woman of 80 years or more with acute or convalescent COVID-19.

V is TRBV10-3 and J is TRBJ1-5; 8 bases are a match to TRBD1. V shed 6 bases, J shed 8 bases, and the junction held 9 bases outside the gene matches. The germline V gene has CDR1 ENHRY and CDR2 SYGVKD. CDR3 length: 14 amino acids. The DNA of the CDR3 is TGTGCCATCAGGGGTTCGAGGGGACAGGAGCCCCAGCATTTT. Protein sequence: CAIRGSRGQEPQHF.

This clone was found a few times. The chain is built from TRBV29-1 and TRBJ1-1; 8 bases map to TRBD1. The V gene end was trimmed by 6 bases and the J gene end by 1 base; junction bases not matched to a gene: 4. Germline V gene data show CDR1 as SQVTM and CDR2 as ANQGSEA. CDR3 length equals 13 residues. The CDR3 bases are TGCAGCGTCCCAGGGACAGGGAACACTGAAGCTTTCTTT. The encoded protein is CSVPGTGNTEAFF.

J is TRBJ1-5 and V is TRBV12-5; TRBD1 aligns across 9 bases. The CDR3 loop spans 14 amino acids. Germline V gene lookup returns CDR1 LGHNT and CDR2 FRNRAP. V was clipped by 6 bases and J by 7 bases; unmatched bases: 7. The CDR3 is CASGLGQGIQPQHF. CDR3 bases: TGTGCTAGTGGCCTCGGACAGGGGATCCAGCCCCAGCATTTT.

V gene TRBV20-1 combines with J gene TRBJ1-2, with TRBD1 matching over 7 bases. V dropped 3 bases and J dropped 9; count of bases not matched to a gene: 4. The CDR3 runs to 11 residues. From germline, CDR1 is DFQATT and CDR2 SNEGSKA (reference sequence). Here the CDR3 reads CSARTGLRYTF. The CDR3 nucleotides are TGCAGTGCTAGGACAGGGTTGCGCTACACCTTC.

The V call is TRBV11-3, the J call TRBJ1-1, with D perhaps matching TRBD1 (5 bases). V gave up 4 bases and J gave up 4 bases, with 13 bases separating them. Germline loops: CDR1 SGHNT, CDR2 YENEEA. This CDR3 is 14 amino acids long. Here the CDR3 DNA reads TGTGCCAGCAGCTCCTTGGGGCCTTCCACTGAAGCTTTCTTT. Protein sequence: CASSSLGPSTEAFF. The whole variable domain, remainder taken from reference TRBV11-3 and TRBJ1-1, is EAGVVQSPRYKIIEKKQPVAFWCNPISGHNTLYWYLQNLGQGPELLIRYENEEAVDDSQLPKDRFSAERLKGVDSTLKIQPAELGDSAVYLCASSSLGPSTEAFFGQGTRLTVV.

The chain carries TRBV12-5 and TRBJ2-7; perhaps TRBD1 as D (6 bases). CDR1 is LGHNT, CDR2 FRNRAP, per germline. V shed 4 bases and J shed 7 bases, with 14 bases lying between them. The CDR3 has 13 residues. The CDR3, as DNA: TGTGCTAGTGGTTGGTCAGGGGCGAGTGAGCAGTACTTC. Protein sequence: CASGWSGASEQYF.

This sequence joins TRBV6-2 or TRBV6-3 and TRBJ1-2; D is perhaps TRBD1 (6 bases). V was clipped by 6 bases and J by 4 bases, with 12 bases between them. Per germline, CDR1 MNHEY and CDR2 SVGEGT. The CDR3 is 13 amino acids. The chain's CDR3 is CASSDGTRYGYTF. CDR3 nucleotide sequence: TGTGCCAGCAGCGATGGGACACGCTATGGCTACACCTTC.

The chain joins TRBV6-5 to TRBJ1-2; tentatively, D is TRBD1 (5 bases). V was clipped by 7 bases and J by 1 base, with 7 bases between them. The CDR3 extends over 12 amino acids. Germline V gene lookup returns CDR1 MNHEY and CDR2 SVGAGI. The CDR3 bases are TGTGCCAGCACCCAGGGTAACTATGGCTACACCTTC. Translating gives CASTQGNYGYTF.

The chain has TRBV25-1 and TRBJ2-7; possibly TRBD1 for D (6 bases). The CDR3 is made up of 13 amino acids. Germline V CDR1 and CDR2: MGHDK, SYGVNS. V was trimmed by 6 bases and J by 5 bases, leaving 14 bases between them. In DNA, the CDR3 is TGTGCCAGCAGAAAGACAGGAGCAGACGAGCAGTACTTC. Amino acids: CASRKTGADEQYF.

CDR3 sequence reads: CASSLDSGFSTGELFF. The CDR3 DNA sequence: TGTGCCAGCAGCTTAGATTCCGGGTTTAGCACCGGGGAGCTGTTTTTT. The chain carries TRBV7-9 and TRBJ2-2; D gene unclear. The V end lost 1 base, the J end lost 4 bases, and 13 bases lay between the germline ends. The length of the CDR3 is 16 residues. The germline CDR1 and CDR2 sequences are SEHNR and FQNEAQ (reference sequence).

This chain connects TRBV7-2 to TRBJ1-1, with a possible D match to TRBD1 (5 bases). Germline V gene data show CDR1 as SGHTA and CDR2 as FQGNSA. The CDR3 has 14 residues. V lost 3 bases, J lost 0 bases, and 8 bases lay in between. CDR3 nucleotide sequence: TGTGCCAGCAGCTTGACAGAGATGAACACTGAAGCTTTCTTT. Translating it yields CASSLTEMNTEAFF.

The chain employs TRBV3-1 (or the pseudogene TRBV3-2) and TRBJ2-1; the D gene is possibly TRBD2 (5 bases). The CDR3 runs 13 residues. V was trimmed by 2 bases and J by 7 bases, leaving 9 bases between them. CDR1 is LGHDT, CDR2 YNNKEL, per germline (reference sequence). The CDR3 DNA reads TGTGCCAGCAGCCAACCCGGCGGGAATGAGCAGTTCTTC. Encoded protein: CASSQPGGNEQFF.

This chain joins TRBV14 and TRBJ1-1; tentative D call: TRBD1 (6 bases). Germline values: CDR1 SGHDN, CDR2 FVKESK. V lost 4 bases and J 6 bases, leaving 12 bases between the germline ends. This CDR3 contains 13 residues. The CDR3 DNA follows: TGTGCCAGCAGCCTAGACCAGGGGTCTGAAGCTTTCTTT. Its protein product is CASSLDQGSEAFF.

The chain recombines TRBV9 with TRBJ2-7; D is possibly TRBD1 (5 bases). V was clipped by 1 base and J by 2 bases, with 10 bases between them. CDR3 length: 14 residues. Germline CDR1 reads SGDLS; CDR2 reads YYNGEE. The CDR3 DNA is TGTGCCAGCAGCGTAACCGACAGTCCCTACGAGCAGTACTTC. Its protein is CASSVTDSPYEQYF. Variable domain in full (rest from reference TRBV9 and TRBJ2-7): DSGVTQTPKHLITATGQRVTLRCSPRSGDLSVYWYQQSLDQGLQFLIQYYNGEERAKGNILERFSAQQFPDLHSELNLSSLELGDSALYFCASSVTDSPYEQYFGPGTRLTVT.

The rearrangement links TRBV28 to TRBJ1-5; 12 bases are shared with TRBD1. V was pared by 6 bases and J by 5 bases, with 11 bases of the junction left unmatched. The CDR3 is made up of 17 amino acids. Germline CDR1 MDHEN, CDR2 SYDVKM. The chain's CDR3 is CASRRGTGGIRDQPQHF. The CDR3, as DNA: TGTGCCAGCAGGCGCGGGACAGGGGGCATTAGGGATCAGCCCCAGCATTTT.

The chain uses TRBV2 and TRBJ1-4; D call uncertain. The CDR3 is made up of 15 amino acids. Germline V gene data show CDR1 as SNHLY and CDR2 as FYNNEI. Trimming stripped 1 base from V and 4 bases from J, with 10 bases between. The CDR3 DNA reads TGTGCCAGCAGTGAAGGAACAGCCATTAATGAAAAACTGTTTTTT. Its protein is CASSEGTAINEKLFF.

This sequence joins TRBV5-6 and TRBJ1-2, with a possible D match to TRBD1 (6 bases). The germline V and J ends were trimmed by 0 bases and 8 bases, with 17 bases remaining between them. Germline V lookup: CDR1 SGHDT, CDR2 YYEEEE. The CDR3 spans 15 residues. The CDR3 DNA follows: TGTGCCAGCAGCTTGGCCGCCAGGGGCGATCCCGGCTACACCTTC. Its translation is CASSLAARGDPGYTF. The whole variable domain, remainder taken from reference TRBV5-6 and TRBJ1-2, is DAGVTQSPTHLIKTRGQQVTLRCSPKSGHDTVSWYQQALGQGPQFIFQYYEEEERQRGNFPDRFSGHQFPNYSSELNVNALLLGDSALYLCASSLAARGDPGYTFGSGTRLTVV.

Here the CDR3 reads CASRPTSQGEAFF. CDR3 coding DNA: TGTGCCAGCAGGCCAACGTCTCAGGGGGAAGCTTTCTTT. The chain carries TRBV6-5 and TRBJ1-1, with a tentative D call TRBD1 (6 bases). Trimming pared 6 bases from V and 8 bases from J, leaving 16 bases between. CDR3 size: 13 residues. The germline V gene has CDR1 MNHEY and CDR2 SVGAGI.

The V and J genes are TRBV15 and TRBJ2-2; 8 bases align to TRBD2. This CDR3 has 15 amino acids. The ends lost 4 bases at V and 6 bases at J; junction bases unmatched: 7. The germline gives CDR1 LNHNV, CDR2 YYDKDF (reference sequence). The CDR3: CATSTYGGAAGELFF. The CDR3 nucleotides are TGTGCCACCAGCACCTACGGGGGGGCGGCCGGGGAGCTGTTTTTT. Full variable domain (missing parts from reference TRBV15 and TRBJ2-2): DAMVIQNPRYQVTQFGKPVTLSCSQTLNHNVMYWYQQKSSQAPKLLFHYYDKDFNNEADTPDNFQSRRPNTSFCFLDIRSPGLGDTAMYLCATSTYGGAAGELFFGEGSRLTVL.

The CDR3 DNA follows: TGTGCCAGCAGCTTAGGGACAGGGAACACAGATACGCAGTATTTT. Its protein is CASSLGTGNTDTQYF. The rearrangement links TRBV13 to TRBJ2-3; 7 nucleotides line up with TRBD1. In germline, CDR1 is PRHDT, CDR2 FYEKMQ (reference sequence). CDR3 size: 15 residues. J was trimmed by 2 bases and V by 0 bases; bases with no gene match: 2.

This clone was seen just once. The V and J genes are TRBV12-3 or TRBV12-4 and TRBJ2-1; D call uncertain. The length of the CDR3 is 13 residues. Trimming left V 3 bases short and J 7 bases short, with 10 bases between. Here the CDR3 reads CASSFVQRNEQFF. DNA of the CDR3: TGTGCCAGCAGTTTCGTACAGAGAAATGAGCAGTTCTTC.

This chain joins TRBV9 and TRBJ1-2; weak D call: TRBD1 (5 bases). Trimming cost V 4 bases and J 4 bases, with 8 bases left between them. This CDR3 spans 12 amino acids. From germline, CDR1 is SGDLS and CDR2 YYNGEE. The CDR3 nucleotides are TGTGCCAGCAGCCCCCAGGGCTATGGCTACACCTTC. As protein: CASSPQGYGYTF.

The chain combines TRBV7-2 with TRBJ1-2; D possibly corresponds to TRBD1 (5 bases). The V end lost 5 bases, the J end lost 5 bases, and 18 bases lay between the germline ends. Per germline, CDR1 SGHTA and CDR2 FQGNSA. The CDR3 has 15 residues. The CDR3 region is CASSPSGGGGYGYTF. CDR3 bases: TGTGCCAGCAGCCCATCCGGGGGGGGTGGGTATGGCTACACCTTC.

This sequence joins TRBV6-1 and TRBJ1-3, with D perhaps matching TRBD1 (5 bases). V was trimmed by 4 bases and J by 0 bases, leaving 13 bases between them. This CDR3 has 16 amino acids. Germline V gene data show CDR1 as MNHNS and CDR2 as SASEGT. In DNA, the CDR3 is TGTGCCAGCAGTGGGGGTAGGGGTTTCTCTGGAAACACCATATATTTT. Translated, it gives CASSGGRGFSGNTIYF.

V gene TRBV7-2 combines with J gene TRBJ2-1; TRBD2 might be the D (6 bases). From germline, CDR1 is SGHTA and CDR2 FQGNSA. CDR3 size: 19 residues. Trimming took off 2 bases at V and 5 bases at J, with 25 bases between the two ends. The CDR3 sequence: CASSLRSWVAVTGDNEQFF. The CDR3 region has the DNA TGTGCCAGCAGCTTACGCTCTTGGGTAGCGGTTACAGGAGACAATGAGCAGTTCTTC.

This clone was counted a single time. This chain links TRBV3-1 (or the pseudogene TRBV3-2) with TRBJ1-2; maybe TRBD1 (6 bases). The CDR3 sequence is 15 residues long. Looked up from germline, CDR1 is LGHDT and CDR2 is YNNKEL (reference sequence). Deletions cut 1 base from V and 4 bases from J, with 13 bases between. CDR3 region: CASSQGNRVIYGYTF. DNA of the CDR3: TGTGCCAGCAGCCAAGGAAACAGGGTTATCTATGGCTACACCTTC.

This rearrangement joins TRBV27 to TRBJ2-7, with D perhaps TRBD1 (5 bases). The CDR3 loop spans 13 amino acids. Germline lookup yields CDR1 MNHEY and CDR2 SMNVEV (reference sequence). V lost 4 bases to trimming and J lost 4 bases, with 11 bases between them. The CDR3 is CASSWKDTYEQYF. CDR3 DNA: TGTGCCAGCAGTTGGAAGGACACTTACGAGCAGTACTTC.

This sequence joins TRBV6-5 and TRBJ2-5; tentatively, D is TRBD2 (6 bases). CDR3 length: 14 residues. In germline, CDR1 is MNHEY, CDR2 SVGAGI. V shed 4 bases and J shed 4 bases, with 13 bases lying between them. CDR3 region: CASSWREDRETQYF. DNA of the CDR3: TGTGCCAGCAGTTGGCGGGAAGATCGAGAGACCCAGTACTTC.

The rearrangement uses TRBV28 and TRBJ2-4; D is ambiguous. V lost 3 bases and J lost 8, with 11 bases in between. The CDR3 contains 13 residues. Germline CDR1 is MDHEN and CDR2 is SYDVKM. For the CDR3, the DNA is TGTGCCAGCAGTTTGGCTAGTCCTCACATTCAGTACTTC. Translating it yields CASSLASPHIQYF.

On this clone: Other DNA variants within this sample encode the same CDR3. The rearrangement joins TRBV19 to TRBJ1-2; the match to TRBD1 covers 8 bases. CDR1 LNHDA and CDR2 SQIVND come from the germline V gene (reference sequence). This CDR3 is built from 13 residues. V lost 4 bases and J lost 8; bases outside the gene matches: 6. The CDR3 nucleotides read TGTGCCAGTAGTAGCCGCGACAGGGGAGGCTACACCTTC. This gives the protein CASSSRDRGGYTF.